These 28 T cell receptor beta chains came from one sample sequenced in a study of pediatric ulcerative colitis. Here immunoSEQ multiplex PCR was the method, and the copy in TCRdb shows in-frame clones only, minus some. Of about 40,000 clones in the sample, roughly 70% are singletons; the top ten hold 8.6%. During colonoscopy, one to two rectal pinch biopsies were collected. Specimen: gut tissue. The receptor set was obtained from a boy younger than 18 with severe ulcerative colitis.

This clone was seen a few times. The rearrangement joins TRBV2 to TRBJ1-3; D not certain. Trimming took off 9 bases at V and 3 bases at J, with 3 bases between the two ends. The CDR3 is 10 amino acids. Germline CDR1 is SNHLY and CDR2 is FYNNEI. CDR3 sequence: CASIGNTIYF. Written as DNA, the CDR3 is TGTGCCAGTATTGGAAACACCATATATTTT. Combining the CDR3 with reference TRBV2 and TRBJ1-3 gives the whole variable domain EPEVTQTPSHQVTQMGQEVILRCVPISNHLYFYWYRQILGQKVEFLVSFYNNEISEKSEIFDDQFSVERPDGSNFTLKIRSTKLEDSAMYFCASIGNTIYFGEGSWLTVV.

The gene calls are TRBV2 and TRBJ2-2, with TRBD2 matching 8 bases. V was clipped by 4 bases and J by 4 bases; unmatched bases: 5. The length of the CDR3 is 15 residues. Germline lookup yields CDR1 SNHLY and CDR2 FYNNEI. CDR3 in amino acids: CASSVSGGSTGELFF. CDR3 coding DNA: TGTGCCAGCAGTGTCAGCGGGGGAAGCACCGGGGAGCTGTTTTTT.

This chain uses TRBV5-1 with TRBJ2-1; possibly TRBD2 for D (5 bases). The CDR3 covers 15 residues. Germline CDR1 is SGHRS and CDR2 is YFSETQ. V shed 4 bases and J shed 5 bases, with 16 bases lying between them. The CDR3, as DNA: TGCGCCAGCAGCAAACCGGGGAATGGGGACAATGAGCAGTTCTTC. It translates to CASSKPGNGDNEQFF.

The chain is built from TRBV14 and TRBJ1-6; the D is unclear. The CDR3 contains 17 residues. The germline CDR1 and CDR2 sequences are SGHDN and FVKESK. The ends were cut back, 5 bases at V and 0 bases at J, with 14 bases in the middle. The CDR3 spells CASSAPGGSSYNSPLHF. For the CDR3, the DNA is TGTGCCAGCAGCGCCCCGGGTGGGAGCTCCTATAATTCACCCCTCCACTTT. Full variable domain (remainder filled in from reference TRBV14 and TRBJ1-6): EAGVTQFPSHSVIEKGQTVTLRCDPISGHDNLYWYRRVMGKEIKFLLHFVKESKQDESGMPNNRFLAERTGGTYSTLKVQPAELEDSGVYFCASSAPGGSSYNSPLHFGNGTRLTVT.

V and J are TRBV15 and TRBJ2-5, with D unclear. Trimming left V 5 bases short and J 4 bases short, with 11 bases between. The CDR3 totals 13 residues. Germline CDR1 LNHNV, CDR2 YYDKDF (reference sequence). The chain's CDR3 is CATSSLRAETQYF. As DNA, the CDR3 is TGTGCCACCAGCTCCCTCCGAGCAGAGACCCAGTACTTC. Together with reference TRBV15 and TRBJ2-5, the CDR3 gives the full variable domain: DAMVIQNPRYQVTQFGKPVTLSCSQTLNHNVMYWYQQKSSQAPKLLFHYYDKDFNNEADTPDNFQSRRPNTSFCFLDIRSPGLGDTAMYLCATSSLRAETQYFGPGTRLLVL.

The rearrangement uses TRBV7-8 and TRBJ2-5; D gene unclear. The ends were cut back, 4 bases at V and 5 bases at J, with 14 bases in the middle. Germline CDR1 and CDR2: SGHVS and FQNEAQ. The CDR3 consists of 14 residues. CDR3 residues: CASSSEGRWETQYF. CDR3 nucleotide sequence: TGTGCCAGCAGCTCGGAAGGACGGTGGGAGACCCAGTACTTC.

This clone rates as medium-sized (0.01 to 0.1%). The chain couples TRBV5-4 to TRBJ1-1; TRBD1 matches 7 bases. CDR3 length: 12 residues. V was pared by 7 bases and J by 3 bases, with 3 bases of the junction left unmatched. CDR1 is SGHNT and CDR2 is YYREEE in the germline V gene (reference sequence). CDR3: CASSGQDTEAFF. The CDR3 coding sequence is TGTGCCAGCTCCGGACAGGACACTGAAGCTTTCTTT.

The chain joins TRBV5-6 to TRBJ1-3; D gene ambiguous. CDR3 size: 16 residues. V gave up 8 bases and J gave up 0 bases, with 18 bases separating them. CDR1 is SGHDT and CDR2 is YYEEEE in the germline V gene. CDR3 loop: CASGRLARYSGNTIYF. In nucleotides, the CDR3 is TGTGCCAGTGGTCGACTCGCTCGATACTCTGGAAACACCATATATTTT.

This chain joins TRBV30 and TRBJ1-2; no firm D call. The CDR3 loop spans 15 amino acids. Trimming removed 2 bases at V and 3 bases at J, with 16 bases between. CDR1 is GTSNPN, CDR2 SVGIG, per germline (reference sequence). DNA for the CDR3: TGTGCCTGGAGTTTTGGGAGCAACCCGGACTATGGCTACACCTTC. It is translated as CAWSFGSNPDYGYTF.

The rearrangement uses TRBV7-2 and TRBJ1-1; D gene uncertain. Trimming stripped 7 bases from V and 11 bases from J, with 17 bases between. Germline V gene data show CDR1 as SGHTA and CDR2 as FQGNSA. CDR3 size: 12 residues. CDR3 nucleotide sequence: TGTGCCAGCACCTCGGGCCTCCCGAGGGCTTTCTTT. Translated: CASTSGLPRAFF. Full variable domain (outside the CDR3, taken from reference TRBV7-2 and TRBJ1-1): GAGVSQSPSNKVTEKGKDVELRCDPISGHTALYWYRQSLGQGLEFLIYFQGNSAPDKSGLPSDRFSAERTGGSVSTLTIQRTQQEDSAVYLCASTSGLPRAFFGQGTRLTVV.

On this clone itself: The CDR3 does not close with the conserved phenylalanine or tryptophan, likely indicating a read error. V and J are TRBV6-1 and TRBJ1-6; tentative D call: TRBD1 (5 bases). The CDR3 runs 14 residues. Germline V gene lookup returns CDR1 MNHNS and CDR2 SASEGT. Trimming took off 7 bases at V and 4 bases at J, with 11 bases between the two ends. The CDR3 here is CASKTASYNSPLHL. As DNA, the CDR3 is TGTGCCAGCAAGACAGCATCGTATAATTCACCCCTCCACCTT.

This chain joins TRBV5-4 and TRBJ1-5, with a weak D call TRBD1 (5 bases). Germline loops: CDR1 SGHNT, CDR2 YYREEE (reference sequence). The CDR3 is 15 residues long. V was cut by 4 bases and J by 0 bases, with 11 bases left in between. CDR3: CASSRDGNSNQPQHF. The CDR3 bases are TGTGCCAGCAGCAGGGACGGCAATAGCAATCAGCCCCAGCATTTT.

This chain uses TRBV4-2 with TRBJ1-1, with a weak D call TRBD1 (6 bases). V was clipped by 3 bases and J by 1 base, with 12 bases between them. This CDR3 contains 15 residues. Germline CDR1 and CDR2: LGHNA and YNFKEQ. CDR3 in DNA: TGTGCCAGCAGCCACCCGGGACATAAGAACACTGAAGCTTTCTTT. Its translation: CASSHPGHKNTEAFF.

The sample holds a few counts of this clone. Written as DNA, the CDR3 is TGTGCCAGCAGCAAACGCGGTAAGGAGAACACCGGGGAGCTGTTTTTT. It is translated as CASSKRGKENTGELFF. The genes are TRBV21-1 and TRBJ2-2; the D call TRBD2 from the table was never checked on the DNA. TRBV21-1 is marked as a pseudogene. This CDR3 is built from 16 residues.

This chain uses TRBV7-2 with TRBJ1-2; 11 bases agree with TRBD1. V lost 7 bases and J lost 8; bases outside the gene matches: 12. Germline V gene sequence: CDR1 SGHTA, CDR2 FQGNSA. The CDR3 contains 15 residues. The CDR3 sequence: CASNPGTGGGKGYTF. The CDR3 DNA sequence: TGTGCCAGCAACCCCGGGACAGGGGGAGGAAAAGGCTACACCTTC.

The genes are TRBV19 and TRBJ1-2; no firm D call. The CDR3 runs to 10 residues. Trimming shortened V by 8 bases and J by 4 bases, and 5 bases separated the two germline ends. CDR1 and CDR2 from the germline V gene are LNHDA and SQIVND (reference sequence). CDR3 nucleotides: TGTGCCAGTCGGGGCTATGGCTACACCTTC. Protein product: CASRGYGYTF.

J is TRBJ1-1 and V is TRBV9; TRBD1 matches 7 bases. The CDR3 runs 14 residues. Germline-derived CDR1 and CDR2 are SGDLS and YYNGEE. The J segment lost 1 base and the V segment lost 4 bases, leaving 4 bases of the junction unmatched. CDR3 bases: TGTGCCAGCAGCCTCCGGGACAGGAACACTGAAGCTTTCTTT. Translation: CASSLRDRNTEAFF.

The CDR3 is CASSIDSGSSYEQYF. CDR3 coding DNA: TGTGCCAGTAGTATCGATTCCGGGAGCTCCTACGAGCAGTACTTC. The chain links TRBV19 to TRBJ2-7; a weak D match, TRBD2 (6 bases). V was trimmed by 3 bases and J by 0 bases, leaving 12 bases between them. The CDR3 length is 15 residues. The germline gives CDR1 LNHDA, CDR2 SQIVND (reference sequence).

This clone was picked up one time. The chain is built from TRBV18 and TRBJ1-1; no definite D call. V shed 2 bases and J shed 1 base, with 8 bases lying between them. The CDR3 runs to 14 residues. Germline V gene lookup returns CDR1 KGHSH and CDR2 LQKENI. Here the CDR3 DNA reads TGTGCCAGCTCACCATTTACGGAGAACACTGAAGCTTTCTTT. Translating it yields CASSPFTENTEAFF.

The V and J genes are TRBV7-6 and TRBJ2-7, with D hard to call. Germline-derived CDR1 and CDR2 are SGHVS and FNYEAQ. The CDR3 has 14 amino acids. The V gene lost 5 bases and the J gene lost 7 bases, with 18 bases spanning the gap. CDR3 nucleotide sequence: TGTGCCAGCAGCCCAACCCTGGTGATGAGTGAGCAGTACTTC. This translates into CASSPTLVMSEQYF. Based on the CDR3 plus reference TRBV7-6 and TRBJ2-7, the full variable domain is GAGVSQSPRYKVTKRGQDVALRCDPISGHVSLYWYRQALGQGPEFLTYFNYEAQQDKSGLPNDRFSAERPEGSISTLTIQRTEQRDSAMYRCASSPTLVMSEQYFGPGTRLTVT.

The chain is built from TRBV4-2 and TRBJ2-3, with D tentatively TRBD1 (5 bases). Per the germline V gene, CDR1 is LGHNA and CDR2 is YNFKEQ. Trimming took off 5 bases at V and 4 bases at J, with 16 bases between the two ends. CDR3 length equals 15 residues. The CDR3 DNA reads TGTGCCAGCAGCGAGACAGCAGGGAAGGCAGATACGCAGTATTTT. Its protein is CASSETAGKADTQYF.

The V and J genes are TRBV14 and TRBJ2-4; 9 bases match TRBD1. Germline V CDR1 and CDR2: SGHDN, FVKESK. V gave up 4 bases and J gave up 0 bases; unmatched junction bases: 7. This CDR3 is 17 amino acids long. This CDR3 reads CASSPGQGTLAKNIQYF. The DNA for the CDR3 is TGTGCCAGCAGCCCAGGACAGGGGACACTAGCCAAAAACATTCAGTACTTC.

Only a few counts were recorded for this clone. This chain links TRBV2 with TRBJ1-2; no clear D gene. The V gene's germline CDR1 is SNHLY and CDR2 FYNNEI. The CDR3 is made up of 14 amino acids. V was trimmed by 3 bases and J by 1 base, leaving 9 bases between them. The DNA for the CDR3 is TGTGCCAGCAGTGAGATTGGGATTAACTATGGCTACACCTTC. This translates into CASSEIGINYGYTF.

The chain has TRBV29-1 and TRBJ2-5; D is perhaps TRBD1 or TRBD2 (5 bases each). CDR3 length: 16 residues. In germline, CDR1 is SQVTM, CDR2 ANQGSEA. V lost 3 bases, J lost 5 bases, and 22 bases lay in between. CDR3 sequence: CSVEVAGTKSGETQYF. The CDR3 nucleotides read TGCAGCGTTGAGGTGGCAGGGACCAAATCGGGGGAGACCCAGTACTTC.

The chain combines TRBV11-2 with TRBJ1-1; no reliable D call. The germline V gene has CDR1 SGHAT and CDR2 FQNNGV. V gave up 5 bases and J gave up 3 bases, with 16 bases separating them. This CDR3 is 15 amino acids long. CDR3 in amino acids: CASSDFRVRYTEAFF. CDR3 nucleotides: TGTGCCAGCAGCGATTTTAGGGTTAGGTACACTGAAGCTTTCTTT.

This clone was detected only once. CDR3 bases: TGTGCCAGCGGTTCAGGGCTAGACACTGAAGCTTTCTTT. Translated, it gives CASGSGLDTEAFF. V gene TRBV6-6 combines with J gene TRBJ1-1, with a tentative D call TRBD1 (5 bases). This CDR3 contains 13 residues. From germline, CDR1 is MNHNY and CDR2 SVGAGI (reference sequence). Deletions cut 8 bases from V and 3 bases from J, with 13 bases between.

This rearrangement joins TRBV5-6 to TRBJ2-7; D not certain. The V and J ends lost 2 bases and 2 bases respectively, with 8 bases between them. CDR3 length: 13 residues. In germline, CDR1 is SGHDT, CDR2 YYEEEE. CDR3 in DNA: TGTGCCAGCAGCTTTCCTCACACCTACGAGCAGTACTTC. It codes for CASSFPHTYEQYF.

The chain has TRBV5-6 and TRBJ1-2; 9 bases align to TRBD1. The V and J ends lost 1 base and 4 bases, in that order; junction bases with no gene match: 2. The CDR3 runs to 14 residues. Germline V gene lookup returns CDR1 SGHDT and CDR2 YYEEEE. In DNA, the CDR3 is TGTGCCAGCAGCTTGCCGACAGGGGGCTATGGCTACACCTTC. Translated, it gives CASSLPTGGYGYTF.